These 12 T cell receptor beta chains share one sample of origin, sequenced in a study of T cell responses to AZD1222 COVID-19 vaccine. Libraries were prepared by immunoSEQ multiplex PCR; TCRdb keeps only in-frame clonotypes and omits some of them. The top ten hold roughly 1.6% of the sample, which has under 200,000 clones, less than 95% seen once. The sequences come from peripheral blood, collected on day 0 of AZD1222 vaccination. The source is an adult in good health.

The CDR3, as DNA: TGTGCCTGGAGTTCGAACATTGGGGGAGCTTTCTTT. This gives the protein CAWSSNIGGAFF. The chain has TRBV30 and TRBJ1-1; tentative D call: TRBD1 (5 bases). The CDR3 is made up of 12 amino acids. Trimming removed 2 bases at V and 10 bases at J, with 14 bases between. Germline CDR1 reads GTSNPN; CDR2 reads SVGIG (reference sequence).

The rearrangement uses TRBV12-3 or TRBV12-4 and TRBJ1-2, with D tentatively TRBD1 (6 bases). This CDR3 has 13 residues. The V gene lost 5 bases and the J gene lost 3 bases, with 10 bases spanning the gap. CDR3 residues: CASSGQNDYGYTF. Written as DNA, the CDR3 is TGTGCCAGCAGTGGACAGAACGACTATGGCTACACCTTC.

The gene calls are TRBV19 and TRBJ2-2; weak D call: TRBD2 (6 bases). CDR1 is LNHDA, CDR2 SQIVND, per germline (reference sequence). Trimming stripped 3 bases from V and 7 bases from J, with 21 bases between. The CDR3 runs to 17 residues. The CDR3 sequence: CASSIPPSGRRFGELFF. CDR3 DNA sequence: TGTGCCAGTAGTATTCCCCCTTCGGGGAGGCGTTTCGGGGAGCTGTTTTTT.

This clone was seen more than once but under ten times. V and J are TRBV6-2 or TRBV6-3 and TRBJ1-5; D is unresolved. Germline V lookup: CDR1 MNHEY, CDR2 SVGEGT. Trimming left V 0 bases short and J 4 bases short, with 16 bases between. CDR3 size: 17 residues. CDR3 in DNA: TGTGCCAGCAGTTACTCGAGTTTGCTTGGGGAGAATCAGCCCCAGCATTTT. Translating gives CASSYSSLLGENQPQHF.

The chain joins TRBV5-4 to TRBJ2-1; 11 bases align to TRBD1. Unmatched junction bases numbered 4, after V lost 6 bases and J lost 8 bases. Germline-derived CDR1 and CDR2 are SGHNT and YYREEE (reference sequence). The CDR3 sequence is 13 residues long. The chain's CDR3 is CASTGQGVDEQFF. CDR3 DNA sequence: TGTGCCAGCACGGGACAGGGGGTCGATGAGCAGTTCTTC.

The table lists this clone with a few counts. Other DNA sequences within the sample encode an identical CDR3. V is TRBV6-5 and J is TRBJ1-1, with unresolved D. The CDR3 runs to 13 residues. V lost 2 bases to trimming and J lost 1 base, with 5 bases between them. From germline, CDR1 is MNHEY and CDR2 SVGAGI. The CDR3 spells CASSYGSNTEAFF. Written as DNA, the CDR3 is TGTGCCAGCAGTTACGGGTCGAACACTGAAGCTTTCTTT.

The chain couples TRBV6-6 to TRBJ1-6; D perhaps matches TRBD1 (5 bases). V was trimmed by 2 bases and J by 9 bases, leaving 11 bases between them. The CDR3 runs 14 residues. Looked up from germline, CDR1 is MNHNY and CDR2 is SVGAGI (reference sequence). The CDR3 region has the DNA TGTGCCAGCAGTTACCCCAGGGAGGGTTCACCCCTCCACTTT. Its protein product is CASSYPREGSPLHF.

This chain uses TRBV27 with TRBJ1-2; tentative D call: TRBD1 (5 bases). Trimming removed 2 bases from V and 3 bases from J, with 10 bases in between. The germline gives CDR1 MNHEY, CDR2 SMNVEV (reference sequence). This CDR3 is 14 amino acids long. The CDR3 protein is CASSLKGVDYGYTF. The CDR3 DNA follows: TGTGCCAGCAGTTTAAAAGGGGTTGACTATGGCTACACCTTC.

The CDR3 bases are TGTGCCAGCAGTTTAAGTACAGCCGCTAATGAAAAACTGTTTTTT. It is translated as CASSLSTAANEKLFF. This chain uses TRBV28 with TRBJ1-4; D is unclear. Per the germline V gene, CDR1 is MDHEN and CDR2 is SYDVKM. The CDR3 is 15 amino acids. V was shortened by 2 bases and J by 3 bases, with 10 bases between the two germline ends.

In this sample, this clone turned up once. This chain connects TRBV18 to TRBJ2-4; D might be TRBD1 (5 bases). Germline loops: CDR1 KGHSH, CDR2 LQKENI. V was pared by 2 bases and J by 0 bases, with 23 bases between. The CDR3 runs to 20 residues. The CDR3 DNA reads TGTGCCAGCTCACCAAGCGCTAGACAGCTGACACATCTAGCCAAAAACATTCAGTACTTC. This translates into CASSPSARQLTHLAKNIQYF.

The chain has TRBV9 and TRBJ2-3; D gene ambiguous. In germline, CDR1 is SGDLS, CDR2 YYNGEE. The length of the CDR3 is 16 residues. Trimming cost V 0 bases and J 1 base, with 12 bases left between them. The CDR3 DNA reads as TGTGCCAGCAGCGTAGCACCGCACTATGGCACAGATACGCAGTATTTT. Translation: CASSVAPHYGTDTQYF.

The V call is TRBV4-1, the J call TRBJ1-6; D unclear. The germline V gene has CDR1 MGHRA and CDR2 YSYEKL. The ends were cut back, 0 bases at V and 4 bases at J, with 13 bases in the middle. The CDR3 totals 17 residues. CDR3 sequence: CASSQETRATYNSPLHF. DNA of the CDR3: TGCGCCAGCAGCCAAGAGACGAGGGCCACTTATAATTCACCCCTCCACTTT.